These T cell receptor beta chains were read from a single sample in a study of OX40 agonist ivuxolimab in advanced cancers. Repertoires were generated with immunoSEQ multiplex PCR, while TCRdb's copy carries only in-frame clones and drops some. This table holds about 54,000 clones, more than 85% found once. The source was CD4+ or CD8+ T cells sorted from blood, collected in a trial of the OX40 agonist ivuxolimab. The receptors shown here come from an adult with an advanced solid tumor such as melanoma, head and neck, liver or kidney cancer. Both conserved end residues are part of each CDR3. The D gene is left open where the match is weak. Clone size appears in some rows only: once, few, many, or a class for an expanded clone.

V: TRBV5-5
size: -
length: 15
J: TRBJ2-7
D: TRBD2
CDR3: CASSLIAGGPYEQYF
DNA: TGTGCCAGCAGCTTGATAGCGGGAGGGCCCTACGAGCAGTACTTC

V: TRBV6-5
size: -
length: 15
J: TRBJ2-7
D: TRBD2
CDR3: CASSYGLAVTYEQYF
DNA: TGTGCCAGCAGTTACGGGCTAGCGGTTACCTACGAGCAGTACTTC

V: TRBV27
size: -
length: 15
J: TRBJ2-7
D: TRBD1
CDR3: CASRAPGQGSYEQYF
DNA: TGTGCCAGCAGGGCCCCGGGACAGGGATCCTACGAGCAGTACTTC

V: TRBV2
size: few
length: 17
J: TRBJ1-6
D: TRBD1
CDR3: CASSSPGQVLLFSPLHF
DNA: TGTGCCAGCAGTTCACCTGGACAGGTTCTGTTATTTTCACCCCTCCACTTT

V: TRBV5-1
size: -
length: 14
J: TRBJ2-1
D: -
CDR3: CASSLGNRDNEQFF
DNA: TGCGCCAGCAGCTTGGGAAACAGGGACAATGAGCAGTTCTTC

V: TRBV7-2
size: -
length: 14
J: TRBJ2-7
D: -
CDR3: CASSSRRLLYEQYF
DNA: TGTGCCAGCTCCTCCCGGAGGCTCCTATACGAGCAGTACTTC

V: TRBV7-6
size: -
length: 14
J: TRBJ2-5
D: -
CDR3: CASSLRVLQETQYF
DNA: TGTGCCAGCAGCTTACGGGTTCTCCAAGAGACCCAGTACTTC

V: TRBV6-4
size: -
length: 13
J: TRBJ2-1
D: -
CDR3: CASAQGPHNEQFF
DNA: TGTGCCAGTGCACAGGGTCCCCACAATGAGCAGTTCTTC

V: TRBV10-1
size: -
length: 13
J: TRBJ1-1
D: -
CDR3: CASSGGGSTEAFF
DNA: TGCGCCAGCAGTGGGGGGGGAAGCACTGAAGCTTTCTTT

V: TRBV5-1
size: -
length: 15
J: TRBJ2-2
D: TRBD2
CDR3: CASSFLAGNTGELFF
DNA: TGCGCCAGCAGCTTTTTAGCGGGAAACACCGGGGAGCTGTTTTTT

V: TRBV7-9
size: -
length: 12
J: TRBJ2-1
D: -
CDR3: CASSLAGYEQFF
DNA: TGTGCCAGCAGCTTAGCAGGGTATGAGCAGTTCTTC

V: TRBV4-1
size: -
length: 17
J: TRBJ2-5
D: -
CDR3: CASSQRHGQGPLETQYF
DNA: TGCGCCAGCAGCCAAAGGCACGGGCAGGGTCCCCTGGAGACCCAGTACTTC

V: TRBV27
size: -
length: 17
J: TRBJ2-7
D: TRBD2
CDR3: CASSQTSGGAESYEQYF
DNA: TGTGCCAGCAGCCAGACTAGCGGGGGGGCTGAGTCCTACGAGCAGTACTTC

V: TRBV7-2
size: -
length: 13
J: TRBJ1-2
D: -
CDR3: CASSNTGLVGYTF
DNA: TGTGCCAGCAGCAACACTGGGTTAGTAGGCTACACCTTC

V: TRBV5-8
size: -
length: 17
J: TRBJ2-1
D: TRBD1
CDR3: CASSSWTGASSYNEQFF
DNA: TGTGCCAGCAGCTCGTGGACAGGTGCTAGCTCCTACAATGAGCAGTTCTTC

V: TRBV18
size: -
length: 19
J: TRBJ2-1
D: TRBD2
CDR3: CASSPQKGGLAGSYNEQFF
DNA: TGTGCCAGCTCACCACAAAAGGGGGGACTAGCGGGATCCTACAATGAGCAGTTCTTC

V: TRBV2
size: -
length: 12
J: TRBJ2-7
D: -
CDR3: CASSVVSGEQYF
DNA: TGTGCCAGCAGTGTAGTTTCCGGGGAGCAGTACTTC

V: TRBV2
size: -
length: 14
J: TRBJ1-6
D: TRBD1
CDR3: CASIRTGLGSPLHF
DNA: TGTGCCAGCATACGGACAGGGCTGGGATCACCCCTCCACTTT

V: TRBV4-1
size: once
length: 16
J: TRBJ2-1
D: -
CDR3: CASSQDSYLSYNEQFF
DNA: TGCGCCAGCAGCCAAGATTCCTACCTCTCCTACAATGAGCAGTTCTTC

V: TRBV28
size: -
length: 19
J: TRBJ2-2
D: TRBD2
CDR3: CASSPSGRGLYRNTGELFF
DNA: TGTGCCAGCAGTCCTAGCGGGAGAGGTTTATATAGGAACACCGGGGAGCTGTTTTTT

V: TRBV7-2
size: -
length: 12
J: TRBJ2-3
D: -
CDR3: CASSLLTVDWYF
DNA: TGTGCCAGCAGCTTATTAACTGTCGACTGGTATTTT

V: TRBV19
size: few
length: 14
J: TRBJ2-1
D: -
CDR3: CASSIVSGRVEQFF
DNA: TGTGCCAGTAGTATAGTTTCAGGGCGGGTTGAGCAGTTCTTC

V: TRBV2
size: -
length: 15
J: TRBJ2-7
D: -
CDR3: CASSDAPGTSYEQYF
DNA: TGTGCCAGCAGTGATGCGCCGGGAACCTCCTACGAGCAGTACTTC

V: TRBV5-4
size: few
length: 17
J: TRBJ1-2
D: TRBD1
CDR3: CASSTPGPGTGGDGYTF
DNA: TGTGCCAGCAGCACACCAGGTCCCGGGACAGGGGGCGATGGCTACACCTTC

V: TRBV11-2
size: -
length: 16
J: TRBJ2-3
D: -
CDR3: CASNTTSVRMTDTQYF
DNA: TGTGCCAGCAACACGACCTCGGTCCGGATGACAGATACGCAGTATTTT

V: TRBV27
size: -
length: 13
J: TRBJ1-2
D: TRBD1
CDR3: CASSSGQGYGYTF
DNA: TGTGCCAGCAGTTCGGGACAGGGATATGGCTACACCTTC

V: TRBV5-4
size: -
length: 13
J: TRBJ2-3
D: -
CDR3: CASSFKGTDTQYF
DNA: TGTGCCAGCAGCTTCAAGGGCACAGATACGCAGTATTTT

V: TRBV5-5
size: once
length: 14
J: TRBJ2-7
D: -
CDR3: CASRSAGAPFQQYF
DNA: TGTGCCAGCAGGTCGGCAGGGGCCCCCTTCCAGCAGTACTTC

V: TRBV19
size: -
length: 14
J: TRBJ2-7
D: TRBD1
CDR3: CASSPWDSQYEQYF
DNA: TGTGCCAGTAGCCCCTGGGACAGCCAATACGAGCAGTACTTC

V: TRBV7-2
size: -
length: 12
J: TRBJ2-1
D: -
CDR3: CASSLWGNEQFF
DNA: TGTGCCAGCAGCTTATGGGGGAATGAGCAGTTCTTC

V: TRBV6-1
size: -
length: 12
J: TRBJ1-4
D: -
CDR3: CARGPQNEKLFF
DNA: TGTGCCAGGGGACCGCAAAATGAAAAACTGTTTTTT

V: TRBV5-4
size: few
length: 13
J: TRBJ2-7
D: TRBD1
CDR3: CASSLDRVGEQYF
DNA: TGTGCCAGCAGCCTGGACAGGGTAGGCGAGCAGTACTTC

V: TRBV4-1
size: -
length: 11
J: TRBJ2-1
D: -
CDR3: CASSTRGQQFF
DNA: TGCGCCAGCAGCACGAGGGGCCAGCAGTTCTTC

V: TRBV7-2
size: -
length: 14
J: TRBJ2-1
D: TRBD2
CDR3: CASSTNRGGLEQFF
DNA: TGTGCCAGCAGCACCAACCGGGGGGGACTTGAGCAGTTCTTC

V: TRBV15
size: -
length: 14
J: TRBJ2-5
D: TRBD1
CDR3: CATSRGTGRETQYF
DNA: TGTGCCACCAGCAGAGGGACAGGGCGAGAGACCCAGTACTTC

V: TRBV27
size: -
length: 13
J: TRBJ2-7
D: TRBD1
CDR3: CASRQGGLYEQYF
DNA: TGTGCCAGCCGACAGGGTGGACTCTACGAGCAGTACTTC

V: TRBV28
size: few
length: 14
J: TRBJ1-5
D: -
CDR3: CASNGAPETQPQHF
DNA: TGTGCCAGCAATGGGGCTCCTGAGACGCAGCCCCAGCATTTT

V: TRBV19
size: once
length: 15
J: TRBJ1-5
D: TRBD1
CDR3: CASSFRDRVNQPQHF
DNA: TGTGCCAGTAGTTTCCGGGACAGGGTAAATCAGCCCCAGCATTTT

V: TRBV4-2
size: -
length: 16
J: TRBJ2-1
D: -
CDR3: CASSHPARDFLNEQFF
DNA: TGTGCCAGCAGCCATCCCGCACGGGACTTCCTCAATGAGCAGTTCTTC

V: TRBV5-1
size: -
length: 13
J: TRBJ1-2
D: -
CDR3: CASSLNPRYGYTF
DNA: TGCGCCAGCAGCTTGAACCCCCGCTATGGCTACACCTTC